The 21 T cell receptor beta chains given below trace back to one sample, sequenced in a study of shared clonotypes between healthy human individuals. Sequencing used immunoSEQ multiplex PCR; TCRdb keeps in-frame clones, though not all of them. Here the sample spans about 1.5 million clones, around 98% being singletons. Sequenced sample: naive CD4+ T cells sorted from blood. Subset reported: CD45RA+ positively selected. The source is a young man in good health.

The gene calls are TRBV5-1 and TRBJ2-7; D possibly uses TRBD1 or TRBD2 (5 bases each). V lost 3 bases and J 5 bases, leaving 15 bases between the germline ends. The CDR3 covers 14 residues. Germline V gives CDR1 SGHRS, CDR2 YFSETQ. The CDR3, as DNA: TGCGCCAGCAGCTCCGGGGACCCGTCGGACGAGCAGTACTTC. Translating gives CASSSGDPSDEQYF. Variable domain in full (rest from reference TRBV5-1 and TRBJ2-7): KAGVTQTPRYLIKTRGQQVTLSCSPISGHRSVSWYQQTPGQGLQFLFEYFSETQRNKGNFPGRFSGRQFSNSRSEMNVSTLELGDSALYLCASSSGDPSDEQYFGPGTRLTVT.

This clone was seen only once. This chain uses TRBV6-1 with TRBJ1-5; TRBD1 might be the D (5 bases). Between the trimmed V and J ends, which lost 2 bases and 0 bases, there was a span of 23 bases. CDR1 and CDR2 from the germline V gene are MNHNS and SASEGT. CDR3 length: 20 residues. Here the CDR3 DNA reads TGTGCCAGCAGTGAAAAGGCTAGTTTAGGGGATTGGTATAGCAATCAGCCCCAGCATTTT. Translation gives CASSEKASLGDWYSNQPQHF.

V usage is TRBV10-3 and J usage is TRBJ2-7, with D perhaps being TRBD1 or TRBD2 (6 bases each). The germline V gene has CDR1 ENHRY and CDR2 SYGVKD. The V end was cut by 10 bases, the J end by 3 bases, with 22 bases between. The CDR3 is 15 residues long. This chain's CDR3 is CATTGPSGGGYEQYF. In nucleotides, the CDR3 is TGTGCCACCACCGGCCCTAGTGGAGGGGGCTACGAGCAGTACTTC.

This clone was found once. The chain employs TRBV28 and TRBJ1-5; no clear D. Germline CDR1 reads MDHEN; CDR2 reads SYDVKM. Trimming took 8 bases from V and 5 from J, leaving 13 bases between them. This CDR3 has 13 residues. CDR3 in amino acids: CASEGSIDQPQHF. The CDR3 DNA follows: TGTGCCAGCGAAGGAAGTATCGATCAGCCCCAGCATTTT. The full variable domain, with the rest looked up from reference TRBV28 and TRBJ1-5, is DVKVTQSSRYLVKRTGEKVFLECVQDMDHENMFWYRQDPGLGLRLIYFSYDVKMKEKGDIPEGYSVSREKKERFSLILESASTNQTSMYLCASEGSIDQPQHFGDGTRLSIL.

This clone was observed once. For the CDR3, the DNA is TGTGCCAGCAGTCCTACGGGCCTGGGGCAGTACTTC. It specifies CASSPTGLGQYF. This chain links TRBV6-6 with TRBJ2-7; no reliable D call. CDR1 is MNHNY and CDR2 is SVGAGI in the germline V gene (reference sequence). This CDR3 region has 12 residues. V was clipped by 5 bases and J by 9 bases, with 14 bases between them.

The chain has TRBV10-3 and TRBJ2-5; 7 bases are a match to TRBD1. The V segment lost 3 bases and the J segment 4 bases; nucleotides outside the gene matches: 2. In germline, CDR1 is ENHRY, CDR2 SYGVKD. This CDR3 has 13 amino acids. CDR3: CAISETGVETQYF. Here the CDR3 DNA reads TGTGCCATCAGTGAAACAGGGGTAGAGACCCAGTACTTC.

V usage is TRBV5-1 and J usage is TRBJ1-2; D gene uncertain. From germline, CDR1 is SGHRS and CDR2 YFSETQ. This CDR3 has 14 amino acids. V lost 0 bases, J lost 8 bases, and 14 bases lay in between. CDR3 residues: CASSLEAGWGGYTF. The CDR3, as DNA: TGCGCCAGCAGCTTGGAGGCGGGGTGGGGAGGCTACACCTTC.

The chain combines TRBV6-1 with TRBJ1-1; D is unresolved. Germline-derived CDR1 and CDR2 are MNHNS and SASEGT. The CDR3 totals 14 residues. Trimming pared 6 bases from V and 7 bases from J, leaving 18 bases between. The CDR3 DNA sequence: TGTGCCAGCAGGGAGGTCCTGGGTGGAAGTGAAGCTTTCTTT. Translated: CASREVLGGSEAFF.

The chain has TRBV11-2 and TRBJ1-2; 7 bases align to TRBD1. Germline CDR1 SGHAT, CDR2 FQNNGV. The CDR3 contains 16 residues. V gave up 5 bases and J gave up 0 bases; unmatched junction bases: 9. CDR3 sequence: CASSIGQVGANYGYTF. CDR3 DNA sequence: TGTGCCAGCAGCATCGGACAGGTTGGAGCTAACTATGGCTACACCTTC. Variable domain in full (rest from reference TRBV11-2 and TRBJ1-2): EAGVAQSPRYKIIEKRQSVAFWCNPISGHATLYWYQQILGQGPKLLIQFQNNGVVDDSQLPKDRFSAERLKGVDSTLKIQPAKLEDSAVYLCASSIGQVGANYGYTFGSGTRLTVV.

CDR3 DNA sequence: TGTGCCAGTAGTATGCAGGGACTAGCCAAAAACATTCAGTACTTC. Its protein product is CASSMQGLAKNIQYF. The chain links TRBV19 to TRBJ2-4; the D gene is possibly TRBD2 (6 bases). This CDR3 has 15 residues. Germline loops: CDR1 LNHDA, CDR2 SQIVND (reference sequence). The V gene lost 3 bases and the J gene lost 0 bases, with 9 bases spanning the gap. Full variable domain (rest looked up from reference TRBV19 and TRBJ2-4): DGGITQSPKYLFRKEGQNVTLSCEQNLNHDAMYWYRQDPGQGLRLIYYSQIVNDFQKGDIAEGYSVSREKKESFPLTVTSAQKNPTAFYLCASSMQGLAKNIQYFGAGTRLSVL.

The chain has TRBV11-2 and TRBJ2-1; tentatively, D is TRBD2 (5 bases). This CDR3 region has 16 residues. V lost 4 bases to trimming and J lost 2 bases, with 15 bases between them. Germline CDR1 SGHAT, CDR2 FQNNGV. CDR3 in DNA: TGTGCCAGCAGCTCCCCGCTGGGGAGTACCTACAATGAGCAGTTCTTC. It is translated as CASSSPLGSTYNEQFF.

As for this clone: One junction end disagrees with the germline gene, perhaps due to a read error. The rearrangement links TRBV2 to TRBJ1-1, with 11 bases that match TRBD1. Germline CDR1 SNHLY, CDR2 FYNNEI. CDR3 length: 14 residues. The CDR3 region is CASMRTGTGGLAIF. DNA of the CDR3: TGTGCCAGCATGAGGACGGGGACAGGGGGACTCGCCATCTTT.

The gene calls are TRBV9 and TRBJ2-1; D uncertain. V dropped 2 bases and J dropped 0 bases, with 18 bases sitting between them. This CDR3 contains 18 residues. From germline, CDR1 is SGDLS and CDR2 YYNGEE. CDR3 in amino acids: CASSVSYRNLGSYNEQFF. CDR3 nucleotides: TGTGCCAGCAGCGTCAGCTATCGGAATCTCGGCTCCTACAATGAGCAGTTCTTC.

V and J are TRBV18 and TRBJ2-7; D is unresolved. Looked up from germline, CDR1 is KGHSH and CDR2 is LQKENI. CDR3 length: 14 amino acids. Trimming cost V 0 bases and J 3 bases, with 9 bases left between them. The CDR3 nucleotides are TGTGCCAGCTCACCACCGGGTAGAGACTACGAGCAGTACTTC. Amino acids: CASSPPGRDYEQYF.

Worth noting for this clone: An end of the junction does not agree with germline; a read error may underlie this. J is TRBJ2-2 and V is TRBV7-7, with no clear D. Germline V gives CDR1 SSHAT, CDR2 FNYEAQ (reference sequence). This CDR3 region has 14 residues. CDR3 DNA sequence: TGTGCTAGCAGCTTACATACAAACACCGGGGAGCTGTTTTTT. This gives the protein CASSLHTNTGELFF. The full variable domain, in which reference TRBV7-7 and TRBJ2-2 provide the parts outside the CDR3, is GAGVSQSPRYKVTKRGQDVTLRCDPISSHATLYWYQQALGQGPEFLTYFNYEAQPDKSGLPSDRFSAERPEGSISTLTIQRTEQRDSAMYRCASSLHTNTGELFFGEGSRLTVL.

The chain employs TRBV7-2 and TRBJ2-2, with D possibly being TRBD2 (5 bases). This CDR3 comprises 16 residues. V was pared by 6 bases and J by 4 bases, with 18 bases between. CDR1 and CDR2 from the germline V gene are SGHTA and FQGNSA. The CDR3 protein is CASRVGALVRTGELFF. The CDR3 DNA reads as TGTGCCAGCAGAGTGGGAGCCCTAGTTCGCACCGGGGAGCTGTTTTTT.

The genes are TRBV5-5 and TRBJ1-2; D may be TRBD1 (6 bases). CDR1 is SGHKS and CDR2 is YYEKEE in the germline V gene (reference sequence). This CDR3 contains 15 residues. Trimming stripped 6 bases from V and 3 bases from J, with 18 bases between. For the CDR3, the DNA is TGTGCCAGCAACAAACCTACAGGGTATTACTATGGCTACACCTTC. Its translation is CASNKPTGYYYGYTF.

The chain uses TRBV28 and TRBJ1-2; tentatively, D is TRBD1 (6 bases). CDR1 and CDR2 from the germline V gene are MDHEN and SYDVKM. This CDR3 region has 15 residues. Trimming removed 6 bases from V and 3 bases from J, with 17 bases in between. The CDR3 region is CASSTGQSRYYGYTF. The DNA of the CDR3 is TGTGCCAGCAGCACAGGACAGTCAAGATACTATGGCTACACCTTC.

The V gene is TRBV19, the J gene TRBJ2-5; 10 nucleotides agree with TRBD2. This CDR3 is built from 17 residues. CDR1 and CDR2 from the germline V gene are LNHDA and SQIVND (reference sequence). The J segment lost 5 bases and the V segment lost 6 bases, leaving 15 bases of the junction unmatched. CDR3 nucleotides: TGTGCCAGTAGCCCCTTGCCTAGCGGGAGTAGGGGCGAGACCCAGTACTTC. Its protein is CASSPLPSGSRGETQYF.

The chain recombines TRBV4-3 with TRBJ2-7, with D possibly TRBD2 on 7 matching bases. The CDR3 has 15 amino acids. V was cut by 3 bases and J by 5 bases, with 17 bases left in between. Looked up from germline, CDR1 is LGHNA and CDR2 is YSLEER. Here the CDR3 reads CASSQRTAGANEQYF. The CDR3 DNA is TGCGCCAGCAGCCAGAGGACGGCGGGGGCTAACGAGCAGTACTTC.

This chain connects TRBV5-5 to TRBJ2-1; D gene ambiguous. CDR3 length: 15 amino acids. The germline gives CDR1 SGHKS, CDR2 YYEKEE (reference sequence). The ends were cut back, 4 bases at V and 3 bases at J, with 14 bases in the middle. CDR3 sequence: CASSQGSLGYNEQFF. CDR3 sequence (DNA): TGTGCCAGCAGCCAAGGGTCGCTGGGCTACAATGAGCAGTTCTTC.